A selection of T cell receptor beta chains follows, all from one sample in a study of identifying expanded T cells in peripheral blood. Profiling relied on immunoSEQ multiplex PCR, and the TCRdb table lists in-frame clones only, not all of them. The data contain about 82,000 clones, about 90% of them seen just once; the ten biggest clones take up 7.3%. Specimen: blood. Receptors were obtained from a person aged 18 to 70 in good health. The CDR3 runs from the conserved cysteine through the conserved F or W. Not every row has a clone size; where given, it reads once, few, many or a size class.

CASSPMYEGEQYF,-,TRBV5-1,TRBJ2-7
CAISTWRVAYGYTF,few,TRBV10-3,TRBJ1-2
CASSGEVAQPQHF,few,TRBV2,TRBJ1-5
CAWGPGYEQYF,-,TRBV30,TRBJ2-7
CSVVAGEETQYF,-,TRBV29-1,TRBJ2-5
CASSLSGSGYEQYF,once,TRBV5-8,TRBJ2-7
CASSLVRAYGYTF,-,TRBV28,TRBJ1-2
CSVEDWGASGRVSYNEQFF,-,TRBV29-1,TRBJ2-1
CASSLEGTSSYNEQFF,-,TRBV5-1,TRBJ2-1
CASSRELAGAYEQYF,-,TRBV4-2,TRBJ2-7
CASSESGRITEAFF,-,TRBV10-1,TRBJ1-1
CASSLGVTGVRTEAFF,-,TRBV5-6,TRBJ1-1
CASRLQGIYEQYF,-,TRBV13,TRBJ2-7
CATSPTDSYEQYF,-,TRBV15,TRBJ2-7
CASSIGGLGGNTIYF,-,TRBV19,TRBJ1-3
CASSFRGHLGETQYF,-,TRBV7-9,TRBJ2-5
CASSQDLHEQFF,-,TRBV4-3,TRBJ2-1
CASSLIGTEAFF,-,TRBV7-9,TRBJ1-1
CASSGTSGATDTQYF,-,TRBV9,TRBJ2-3
CASSQDLGGGQPQHF,-,TRBV4-2,TRBJ1-5
CASSLSGRSNQPQHF,few,TRBV5-6,TRBJ1-5
CASSPTGGGHGYTF,few,TRBV7-3,TRBJ1-2
CAISGEATNEKLFF,once,TRBV10-3,TRBJ1-4
CASEGNSNQPQHF,-,TRBV6-6,TRBJ1-5
CASKGLAGGPAYNEQFF,-,TRBV27,TRBJ2-1